One sample yielded the 26 T cell receptor beta chains listed below, sequenced in a study of beta chain features in type 1 diabetes. Every bit of the isolated RNA underwent reverse transcription, so sequencing read expressed TCRB transcripts. The table came from immunoSEQ multiplex PCR; TCRdb's copy has only in-frame clones and leaves some out. The table has under 550,000 clones, 9.5% to 12% seen once. Source material: naive CD4+ T cells from blood. Every receptor here comes from a woman under 30 in good health.

This clone was counted a few times. The chain has TRBV7-3 and TRBJ2-3, with TRBD2 matching over 7 bases. There are 15 residues in the CDR3. J was trimmed by 2 bases and V by 0 bases; bases with no gene match: 2. CDR1 is SGHTA and CDR2 is FQGTGA in the germline V gene. CDR3 nucleotides: TGTGCCAGCAGCTTAACTGGGAGGGCCACAGATACGCAGTATTTT. It translates to CASSLTGRATDTQYF.

This clone appeared a few times. The chain employs TRBV15 and TRBJ2-2; D perhaps matches TRBD1 (6 bases). CDR1 is LNHNV and CDR2 is YYDKDF in the germline V gene (reference sequence). The CDR3 is 14 amino acids. V shed 2 bases and J shed 6 bases, with 10 bases lying between them. CDR3 region: CATSRRDRSGELFF. CDR3 coding DNA: TGTGCCACCAGCAGAAGAGACAGGTCCGGGGAGCTGTTTTTT.

Here the CDR3 reads CASNGGYLEDEQYV. CDR3 DNA: TGCGCCAGCAACGGGGGGTACCTTGAGGACGAGCAGTACGTC. V usage is TRBV23-1 and J usage is TRBJ2-7, with TRBD2 identical over 7 bases. TRBV23-1 is known as an ORF, though its function is uncertain. The CDR3 has 14 amino acids. Losses at the gene ends were 7 bases for V and 5 bases for J; bases not matched to a gene: 11.

There are a few counts of this clone. The chain employs TRBV4-1 and TRBJ1-2, with D unresolved. The CDR3 spans 15 residues. The V gene lost 1 base and the J gene lost 0 bases, with 9 bases spanning the gap. CDR1 is MGHRA and CDR2 is YSYEKL in the germline V gene. CDR3 coding DNA: TGCGCCAGCAGCCAAGCGACGCTTTCTAACTATGGCTACACCTTC. Amino acid sequence: CASSQATLSNYGYTF.

This clone was counted between two and nine times. CDR3 nucleotide sequence: TGTGCCAGCTCACCACGAGAGTTCCAAGAGACCCAGTACTTC. This translates into CASSPREFQETQYF. This chain links TRBV18 with TRBJ2-5; no definite D call. V lost 1 base and J 1 base, leaving 7 bases between the germline ends. This CDR3 has 14 amino acids. The germline V gene has CDR1 KGHSH and CDR2 LQKENI.

The chain is built from TRBV4-3 and TRBJ1-1; D gene unclear. Per the germline V gene, CDR1 is LGHNA and CDR2 is YSLEER. This CDR3 has 16 residues. Trimming cost V 0 bases and J 0 bases, with 11 bases left between them. The CDR3 here is CASSQDREGMNTEAFF. Here the CDR3 DNA reads TGCGCCAGCAGCCAAGATCGGGAGGGTATGAACACTGAAGCTTTCTTT.

The chain combines TRBV21-1 with TRBJ2-5. TRBV21-1 corresponds to a pseudogene. The length of the CDR3 is 17 residues. In DNA, the CDR3 is TGTGCCAGCAGCAAGGCCCCGGGGCGTATCGTTGGGGAGACCCAGTACTTC. Protein: CASSKAPGRIVGETQYF.

The sample holds a few counts of this clone. The CDR3 reads CASSLGTSVTETQYF. The CDR3 DNA sequence: TGTGCCAGCAGCTTAGGGACTAGCGTAACAGAGACCCAGTACTTC. V usage is TRBV7-2 and J usage is TRBJ2-5; TRBD2 matches 9 bases. The CDR3 is 15 residues long. V was clipped by 1 base and J by 4 bases; unmatched bases: 4. Germline-derived CDR1 and CDR2 are SGHTA and FQGNSA.

The sample holds a few counts of this clone. This chain links TRBV14 with TRBJ2-1, with 11 positions matching TRBD2. The CDR3 loop spans 15 amino acids. Per the germline V gene, CDR1 is SGHDN and CDR2 is FVKESK. Trimming removed 4 bases from V and 5 bases from J; junction bases left unmatched: 4. CDR3 sequence (DNA): TGTGCCAGCAGCCTGCTAGCGGGAGGCCACAATGAGCAGTTCTTC. It encodes CASSLLAGGHNEQFF.

The table lists this clone with a few counts. The chain combines TRBV4-3 with TRBJ2-7; tentative D call: TRBD1 (6 bases). CDR1 and CDR2 (germline): LGHNA, YSLEER. The CDR3 extends over 16 amino acids. The germline V and J ends were trimmed by 3 bases and 3 bases, with 18 bases remaining between them. This chain's CDR3 is CASSHHGQNYNYEQYF. The CDR3 DNA sequence: TGCGCCAGCAGCCACCACGGACAGAATTACAACTACGAGCAGTACTTC.

This rearrangement joins TRBV29-1 to TRBJ2-7; TRBD1 might be the D (7 bases). The CDR3 is 12 amino acids. From germline, CDR1 is SQVTM and CDR2 ANQGSEA. The V gene lost 6 bases and the J gene lost 6 bases, with 15 bases spanning the gap. The DNA of the CDR3 is TGCAGCGTACGTGCCCAGGGGGGCGAGCAGTACGTC. Translating it yields CSVRAQGGEQYV.

This clone has just a few counts. The rearrangement uses TRBV28 and TRBJ1-1, with D perhaps TRBD1 (5 bases). V was cut by 7 bases and J by 3 bases, with 18 bases left in between. From germline, CDR1 is MDHEN and CDR2 SYDVKM. The CDR3 extends over 15 amino acids. The CDR3 DNA sequence: TGTGCCAGCACTCCTTTCAGGGATACGTACACTGAAGCTTTCTTT. Its translation: CASTPFRDTYTEAFF. Combining the CDR3 with reference TRBV28 and TRBJ1-1 gives the whole variable domain DVKVTQSSRYLVKRTGEKVFLECVQDMDHENMFWYRQDPGLGLRLIYFSYDVKMKEKGDIPEGYSVSREKKERFSLILESASTNQTSMYLCASTPFRDTYTEAFFGQGTRLTVV.

This clone turned up a few times. J is TRBJ2-7 and V is TRBV6-5; D is perhaps TRBD1 (6 bases). V lost 6 bases and J 5 bases, leaving 8 bases between the germline ends. The CDR3 has 11 amino acids. Germline V gene sequence: CDR1 MNHEY, CDR2 SVGAGI. CDR3 DNA sequence: TGTGCCAGCAGACAGGGCGACGAGCAGTACTTC. Its translation: CASRQGDEQYF.

The rearrangement uses TRBV15 and TRBJ1-5; D not resolved. Trimming took 0 bases from V and 0 from J, leaving 12 bases between them. CDR1 and CDR2 (germline): LNHNV, YYDKDF (reference sequence). CDR3 length equals 17 residues. The CDR3 bases are TGTGCCACCAGCAGAGAGGGAAGACCTAATAGCAATCAGCCCCAGCATTTT. Translation: CATSREGRPNSNQPQHF.

The chain carries TRBV5-6 and TRBJ2-5; D might be TRBD2 (6 bases). V shed 3 bases and J shed 5 bases, with 14 bases lying between them. Germline loops: CDR1 SGHDT, CDR2 YYEEEE. The CDR3 has 14 residues. As DNA, the CDR3 is TGTGCCAGCAGCTCGGAGGGGAGTTGGGAGACCCAGTACTTC. It yields the protein CASSSEGSWETQYF.

V usage is TRBV5-1 and J usage is TRBJ2-3, with 8 bases fitting TRBD2. Trimming cost V 4 bases and J 4 bases; bases outside gene matches: 11. Germline CDR1 and CDR2: SGHRS and YFSETQ. This CDR3 contains 16 residues. Written as DNA, the CDR3 is TGCGCCAGCAGCCAAACTGCCGGACTAGCAGCAGATACGCAGTATTTT. Protein sequence: CASSQTAGLAADTQYF.

The chain couples TRBV13 to TRBJ1-1; 8 bases are a match to TRBD1. V lost 5 bases to trimming and J lost 4 bases; unmatched junction nucleotides: 9. Germline V gene lookup returns CDR1 PRHDT and CDR2 FYEKMQ (reference sequence). CDR3 length: 15 amino acids. The CDR3 DNA is TGTGCCAGCAGCGACAGGGGAAGCCGAACCACTGAAGCTTTCTTT. Translating gives CASSDRGSRTTEAFF.

The genes are TRBV15 and TRBJ2-5; D gene ambiguous. The CDR3 contains 16 residues. Germline V gives CDR1 LNHNV, CDR2 YYDKDF (reference sequence). V was clipped by 1 base and J by 0 bases, with 12 bases between them. CDR3: CATSRARFPYQETQYF. CDR3 bases: TGTGCCACCAGCAGAGCCAGGTTCCCGTACCAAGAGACCCAGTACTTC.

This clone was picked up a small number of times. The V gene is TRBV7-2, the J gene TRBJ1-2; weak D call: TRBD1 (5 bases). V shed 5 bases and J shed 0 bases, with 7 bases lying between them. Germline CDR1 reads SGHTA; CDR2 reads FQGNSA. The CDR3 consists of 13 residues. The CDR3 sequence is CASSQGPNYGYTF. The CDR3, as DNA: TGTGCCAGCAGCCAGGGCCCTAACTATGGCTACACCTTC.

This clone was counted a few times. This rearrangement joins TRBV21-1 to TRBJ1-2. TRBV21-1 is a documented pseudogene. This CDR3 comprises 14 residues. Here the CDR3 reads CASSKGPTVLGYTF. The CDR3 bases are TGTGCCAGCAGCAAGGGACCCACAGTACTTGGCTACACCTTC.

The gene calls are TRBV7-2 and TRBJ1-5; no definite D call. V was trimmed by 8 bases and J by 4 bases, leaving 12 bases between them. The CDR3 contains 13 residues. Germline-derived CDR1 and CDR2 are SGHTA and FQGNSA. The CDR3 sequence is CASGTRGNQPQHF. For the CDR3, the DNA is TGTGCCAGCGGCACCCGGGGAAATCAGCCCCAGCATTTT.

The chain is built from TRBV30 and TRBJ1-3; D gene unclear. V lost 0 bases to trimming and J lost 2 bases, with 8 bases between them. This CDR3 is built from 14 residues. In germline, CDR1 is GTSNPN, CDR2 SVGIG (reference sequence). The CDR3 loop reads CAWSVSATGNTIYF. The CDR3 DNA is TGTGCCTGGAGTGTTTCAGCGACTGGAAACACCATATATTTT.

The chain combines TRBV7-8 with TRBJ2-1, with D possibly TRBD1 on 5 matching bases. The germline gives CDR1 SGHVS, CDR2 FQNEAQ. The CDR3 consists of 14 residues. V gave up 5 bases and J gave up 0 bases, with 8 bases separating them. The CDR3 DNA reads as TGTGCCAGCAGCAGACAGAGCTCCTACAATGAGCAGTTCTTC. Translation: CASSRQSSYNEQFF.

This clone was detected only a few times. This chain uses TRBV2 with TRBJ2-7, with 8 bases that match TRBD2. The germline V gene has CDR1 SNHLY and CDR2 FYNNEI. Germline trimming cut 5 bases from V and 3 bases from J; bases unmatched to any gene: 9. This CDR3 comprises 15 residues. For the CDR3, the DNA is TGTGCCAGCAGTCCCACGGGACTAGGTCTCTACGAGCAGTACGTC. This codes for CASSPTGLGLYEQYV.

The chain has TRBV15 and TRBJ2-2; D assignment may be TRBD1 or TRBD2 (6 bases each). CDR3 length: 16 residues. V was clipped by 7 bases and J by 4 bases, with 19 bases between them. Germline V lookup: CDR1 LNHNV, CDR2 YYDKDF (reference sequence). CDR3 bases: TGTGCCACCATCCAAGTAAGGGGGGTGCTCACCGGGGAGCTGTTTTTT. This gives the protein CATIQVRGVLTGELFF.

This clone occurred a few times. The chain links TRBV7-9 to TRBJ1-2, with D tentatively TRBD1 (5 bases). The length of the CDR3 is 14 residues. Germline lookup yields CDR1 SEHNR and CDR2 FQNEAQ (reference sequence). Trimming shortened V by 5 bases and J by 5 bases, and 15 bases separated the two germline ends. The CDR3 coding sequence is TGTGCCAGCAGCACGACAGATTTTGCGTATGGCTACACCTTC. Its translation: CASSTTDFAYGYTF.